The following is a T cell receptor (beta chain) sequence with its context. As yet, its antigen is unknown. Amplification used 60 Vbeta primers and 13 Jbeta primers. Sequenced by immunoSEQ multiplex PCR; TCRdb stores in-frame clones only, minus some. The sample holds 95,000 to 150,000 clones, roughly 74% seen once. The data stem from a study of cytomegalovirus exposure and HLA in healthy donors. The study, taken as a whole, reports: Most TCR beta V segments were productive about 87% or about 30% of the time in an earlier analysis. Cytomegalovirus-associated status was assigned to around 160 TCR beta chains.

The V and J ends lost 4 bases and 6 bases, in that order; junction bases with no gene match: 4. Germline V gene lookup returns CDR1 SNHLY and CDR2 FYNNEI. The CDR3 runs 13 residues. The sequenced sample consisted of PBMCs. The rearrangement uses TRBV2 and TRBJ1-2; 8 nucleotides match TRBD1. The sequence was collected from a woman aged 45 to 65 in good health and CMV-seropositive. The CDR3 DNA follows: TGTGCCAGCAGTGTGGACAGGGAAAATGGCTACACCTTC. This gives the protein CASSVDRENGYTF.